A single sample gave rise to the 28 T cell receptor beta chains below, sequenced in a study of regulatory T cells in long-lasting Graves disease. According to the study, TCR beta libraries were built with iRepertoire HTBI primers and CDR3-region Arm-PCR. TCRdb reanalysed the multiplex PCR reads using MiXCR and keeps one entry per CDR3 protein. The table includes about 290,000 distinct CDR3 sequences, more than 20% detected once. Time point of the sample: persistent/refractory GD, antithyroid drugs over 5 years with positive TRAb. Following extraction of RNA from PBMCs, that RNA was used to make the TCR library. The source material was peripheral blood mononuclear cells (PBMCs), sampled when the disease was refractory, from a patient treated with antithyroid drugs. The origin of the receptors is a female donor with Graves disease.

This clonotype was recorded a few times. The V gene is TRBV28, the J gene TRBJ1-5, with D tentatively TRBD1 (6 bases). Germline lookup yields CDR1 MDHEN and CDR2 SYDVKM. This CDR3 spans 17 amino acids. V lost 2 bases and J 2 bases, leaving 16 bases between the germline ends. The CDR3 region is CASSLQQGLGGNQPQHF. CDR3 nucleotide sequence: TGTGCCAGCAGTTTACAACAGGGACTTGGTGGCAATCAGCCCCAGCATTTT.

This clonotype was recorded at least ten times. The chain carries TRBV6-1 and TRBJ1-2; possibly TRBD1 for D (5 bases). Germline V gives CDR1 MNHNS, CDR2 SASEGT. V lost 1 base and J lost 2, with 11 bases in between. The CDR3 is 15 amino acids. DNA for the CDR3: TGTGCCAGCAGTGAAGAGGACACCGAGAACTATGGCTACACCTTC. Protein: CASSEEDTENYGYTF.

This clonotype has just a few counts. The chain has TRBV9 and TRBJ2-3; 11 bases fit TRBD2. The CDR3 runs to 18 residues. Germline trimming cut 2 bases from V and 4 bases from J; bases unmatched to any gene: 12. Germline V gene lookup returns CDR1 SGDLS and CDR2 YYNGEE. In DNA, the CDR3 is TGTGCCAGCAGCGTCACCCCCTTTAGCGGGAGGGTGGCAGATACGCAGTATTTT. This codes for CASSVTPFSGRVADTQYF.

This clonotype was detected ten times or more. The chain carries TRBV28 and TRBJ2-4, with 11 bases that match TRBD2. Germline values: CDR1 MDHEN, CDR2 SYDVKM. After removal of 4 bases from V and 1 base from J, the junction contained 12 bases not matched to a gene. The CDR3 runs to 19 residues. CDR3 sequence reads: CASSSSATSGSMAKNIQYF. Written as DNA, the CDR3 is TGTGCCAGCAGTTCCTCCGCTACTAGCGGGAGTATGGCCAAAAACATTCAGTACTTC.

This rearrangement joins TRBV5-1 to TRBJ2-7; no clear D gene. This CDR3 has 14 residues. V lost 0 bases and J 3 bases, leaving 10 bases between the germline ends. The germline CDR1 and CDR2 sequences are SGHRS and YFSETQ. The CDR3 DNA reads as TGCGCCAGCAGCTTGGTGTTACAGAGCTACGAGCAGTACTTC. Translated: CASSLVLQSYEQYF.

The V gene is TRBV5-1, the J gene TRBJ2-7, with D perhaps TRBD1 or TRBD2 (5 bases each). Per germline, CDR1 SGHRS and CDR2 YFSETQ. V lost 5 bases, J lost 7 bases, and 22 bases lay in between. The CDR3 length is 15 residues. CDR3 sequence reads: CASRAGTDSRGEQYF. The CDR3 DNA follows: TGCGCCAGCAGGGCCGGGACGGATAGCCGAGGGGAGCAGTACTTC. The complete variable domain, with remaining parts taken from reference TRBV5-1 and TRBJ2-7, reads KAGVTQTPRYLIKTRGQQVTLSCSPISGHRSVSWYQQTPGQGLQFLFEYFSETQRNKGNFPGRFSGRQFSNSRSEMNVSTLELGDSALYLCASRAGTDSRGEQYFGPGTRLTVT.

In this sample, this clonotype turned up a few times. The rearrangement uses TRBV4-2 and TRBJ2-7; D may be TRBD1 or TRBD2 (5 bases each). The V gene's germline CDR1 is LGHNA and CDR2 YNFKEQ. Trimming took off 0 bases at V and 2 bases at J, with 20 bases between the two ends. The CDR3 is 18 amino acids. CDR3 sequence (DNA): TGTGCCAGCAGCCAAGATCTCCCCTTCGAGGGGAAGCCCTACGAGCAGTACTTC. This encodes CASSQDLPFEGKPYEQYF.

The chain links TRBV6-2 or TRBV6-3 to TRBJ2-3, with TRBD2 matching 11 bases. The CDR3 sequence is 16 residues long. CDR1 MNHEY and CDR2 SVGEGT come from the germline V gene. V gave up 4 bases and J gave up 6 bases; unmatched junction bases: 9. In DNA form, the CDR3 reads TGTGCCAGCAGTTCCCCACTAGCGGGAGATAAGGATACGCAGTATTTT. It translates to CASSSPLAGDKDTQYF.

The CDR3 bases are TGTGCCAGCAGTTTCTCCCAAGAGACCCAGTACTTC. Encoded protein: CASSFSQETQYF. The chain carries TRBV12-3 or TRBV12-4 and TRBJ2-5, with D hard to call. The V gene lost 3 bases and the J gene lost 1 base, with 3 bases spanning the gap. This CDR3 is built from 12 residues.

This clonotype was detected ten times or more. V gene TRBV20-1 combines with J gene TRBJ2-7; D gene ambiguous. This CDR3 comprises 11 residues. Germline-derived CDR1 and CDR2 are DFQATT and SNEGSKA (reference sequence). Trimming left V 5 bases short and J 3 bases short, with 8 bases between. In nucleotides, the CDR3 is TGCAGTGCTCCCTCCGGCTACGAGCAGTACTTC. Its protein product is CSAPSGYEQYF.

In its sample, this clonotype was seen a few times. The rearrangement uses TRBV12-3 or TRBV12-4 and TRBJ2-2, with D hard to call. Trimming shortened V by 3 bases and J by 3 bases, and 11 bases separated the two germline ends. The CDR3 runs to 15 residues. The CDR3 region has the DNA TGTGCCAGCAGTTTTCTTGTCAGCTACACCGGGGAGCTGTTTTTT. Its protein product is CASSFLVSYTGELFF.

This clonotype was observed many times. This chain joins TRBV28 and TRBJ1-1; 9 nucleotides agree with TRBD1. V was pared by 3 bases and J by 0 bases, with 5 bases of the junction left unmatched. Germline CDR1 MDHEN, CDR2 SYDVKM. The CDR3 is 16 amino acids. Here the CDR3 DNA reads TGTGCCAGCAGTTTGTATACAGGGGGCATGAACACTGAAGCTTTCTTT. It codes for CASSLYTGGMNTEAFF.

The rearrangement links TRBV7-8 to TRBJ1-1, with D maybe TRBD1 (5 bases). Per the germline V gene, CDR1 is SGHVS and CDR2 is FQNEAQ. The germline V and J ends were trimmed by 4 bases and 5 bases, with 14 bases remaining between them. The CDR3 covers 14 residues. CDR3 DNA sequence: TGTGCCAGCAGCTACTGGGAGGGGAAGACTGAAGCTTTCTTT. This codes for CASSYWEGKTEAFF.

This clonotype was found a few times. This chain links TRBV30 with TRBJ2-5; D unresolved. V lost 1 base to trimming and J lost 1 base, with 7 bases between them. This CDR3 is 13 amino acids long. CDR1 and CDR2 from the germline V gene are GTSNPN and SVGIG (reference sequence). For the CDR3, the DNA is TGTGCCTGGAGTGGCCAGAGCCAAGAGACCCAGTACTTC. Encoded protein: CAWSGQSQETQYF.

The rearrangement joins TRBV6-1 to TRBJ2-6; D not resolved. V dropped 5 bases and J dropped 2 bases, with 10 bases sitting between them. Per the germline V gene, CDR1 is MNHNS and CDR2 is SASEGT. The CDR3 runs to 15 residues. DNA for the CDR3: TGTGCCAGCAGTACTACCCTAGCTGGGGCCAACGTCCTGACTTTC. Its protein is CASSTTLAGANVLTF.

Only a few counts were recorded for this clonotype. This rearrangement joins TRBV7-2 to TRBJ1-1; no firm D call. Germline V lookup: CDR1 SGHTA, CDR2 FQGNSA. CDR3 length: 13 amino acids. V shed 6 bases and J shed 3 bases, with 11 bases lying between them. In nucleotides, the CDR3 is TGTGCCAGCAGAGCAAGTCTGGACACTGAAGCTTTCTTT. It codes for CASRASLDTEAFF.

The sample holds one count of this clonotype. This sequence joins TRBV14 and TRBJ1-2; weak D call: TRBD1 (5 bases). The germline V gene encodes CDR1 SGHDN and CDR2 FVKESK. Trimming stripped 1 base from V and 8 bases from J, with 23 bases between. This CDR3 has 17 residues. CDR3 loop: CASSQGFQGPALGGYTF. DNA for the CDR3: TGTGCCAGCAGCCAAGGTTTCCAGGGACCAGCCTTAGGCGGCTACACCTTC.

Many counts were recorded for this clonotype. The gene calls are TRBV20-1 and TRBJ2-7; D gene ambiguous. The V end was cut by 6 bases, the J end by 3 bases, with 9 bases between. The CDR3 has 11 amino acids. The germline CDR1 and CDR2 sequences are DFQATT and SNEGSKA (reference sequence). CDR3 protein: CSAGPSYEQYF. CDR3 nucleotide sequence: TGCAGTGCCGGACCTAGCTACGAGCAGTACTTC.

This clonotype was counted ten times or more. The CDR3 coding sequence is TGTGCCAGCAGCTTCGGACAGGGGACCTACGAGCAGTACTTC. Its protein is CASSFGQGTYEQYF. The gene calls are TRBV11-3 and TRBJ2-7, with 9 bases lining up with TRBD1. This CDR3 is built from 14 residues. With V trimmed by 3 bases and J by 2 bases, 2 bases remained unmatched. Per germline, CDR1 SGHNT and CDR2 YENEEA.

J is TRBJ2-7 and V is TRBV4-3, with D perhaps matching TRBD2 (5 bases). Trimming stripped 0 bases from V and 4 bases from J, with 10 bases between. The CDR3 covers 14 residues. The germline gives CDR1 LGHNA, CDR2 YSLEER. The CDR3 sequence is CASSQDSRGYEQYF. The CDR3 DNA reads TGCGCCAGCAGCCAAGATTCCCGGGGTTACGAGCAGTACTTC.

V is TRBV2 and J is TRBJ2-2; D remains unclear. The germline CDR1 and CDR2 sequences are SNHLY and FYNNEI. The CDR3 spans 14 residues. The V and J ends lost 6 bases and 3 bases respectively, with 11 bases between them. The chain's CDR3 is CASRVESYTGELFF. As DNA, the CDR3 is TGTGCCAGCAGAGTCGAATCCTACACCGGGGAGCTGTTTTTT. Full variable domain (missing parts from reference TRBV2 and TRBJ2-2): EPEVTQTPSHQVTQMGQEVILRCVPISNHLYFYWYRQILGQKVEFLVSFYNNEISEKSEIFDDQFSVERPDGSNFTLKIRSTKLEDSAMYFCASRVESYTGELFFGEGSRLTVL.

The chain couples TRBV19 to TRBJ1-5; no definite D call. The CDR3 contains 13 residues. Germline loops: CDR1 LNHDA, CDR2 SQIVND (reference sequence). The ends were cut back, 10 bases at V and 5 bases at J, with 15 bases in the middle. CDR3 bases: TGTGCCACCCGAGAGGGCAGAGATCAGCCCCAGCATTTT. This translates into CATREGRDQPQHF.

This clonotype was observed a handful of times. V and J are TRBV28 and TRBJ2-1; the D gene is possibly TRBD1 (5 bases). Germline CDR1 is MDHEN and CDR2 is SYDVKM. V was pared by 6 bases and J by 0 bases, with 12 bases between. CDR3 length: 15 residues. The CDR3: CASSPTVSSYNEQFF. The CDR3 DNA sequence: TGTGCCAGCAGCCCGACAGTCAGCTCCTACAATGAGCAGTTCTTC.

This chain connects TRBV27 to TRBJ2-2; tentatively, D is TRBD2 (5 bases). The CDR3 extends over 13 amino acids. With 7 bases removed from V and 1 base from J, the gap between germline ends came to 7 bases. In germline, CDR1 is MNHEY, CDR2 SMNVEV (reference sequence). CDR3 in DNA: TGTGCCAGCAAGGACTTGAACACCGGGGAGCTGTTTTTT. Its translation: CASKDLNTGELFF.

This clonotype was seen repeatedly, ten times or more. V gene TRBV7-9 combines with J gene TRBJ2-6; the D is unclear. Deletions cut 8 bases from V and 4 bases from J, with 6 bases between. The germline V gene has CDR1 SEHNR and CDR2 FQNEAQ (reference sequence). The CDR3 consists of 12 residues. DNA of the CDR3: TGTGCCAGCCAGAGGGGGGCCAACGTCCTGACTTTC. Amino acid sequence: CASQRGANVLTF.

CDR3 amino acids: CASSLGGVLYGYTF. CDR3 nucleotides: TGTGCCAGCAGCTTAGGAGGAGTTCTCTATGGCTACACCTTC. The rearrangement links TRBV11-2 to TRBJ1-2; D uncertain. V was cut by 1 base and J by 4 bases, with 10 bases left in between. The CDR3 sequence is 14 residues long. Germline V gene sequence: CDR1 SGHAT, CDR2 FQNNGV.

This clonotype was picked up many times. The chain has TRBV5-5 and TRBJ2-6; a weak D match, TRBD2 (5 bases). The V and J ends lost 2 bases and 3 bases respectively, with 6 bases between them. Germline V lookup: CDR1 SGHKS, CDR2 YYEKEE (reference sequence). CDR3 length: 14 residues. The CDR3 protein is CASSFGVGANVLTF. Written as DNA, the CDR3 is TGTGCCAGCAGCTTCGGGGTTGGGGCCAACGTCCTGACTTTC.

V usage is TRBV20-1 and J usage is TRBJ2-5; tentatively, D is TRBD2 (6 bases). V dropped 0 bases and J dropped 4 bases, with 15 bases sitting between them. The CDR3 spans 15 residues. CDR1 and CDR2 (germline): DFQATT, SNEGSKA (reference sequence). The CDR3 DNA reads as TGCAGTGCTAGAGATTTAGGGGCGGGAATAGAGACCCAGTACTTC. Translating gives CSARDLGAGIETQYF.